This record looks at one T cell receptor beta chain sequence and its context. These data are taken from a study of blood T cell repertoires in COVID-19. Study-level information: The United States, Italy and Spain provided the acute and convalescent COVID-19 samples. PBMCs, B-cell-depleted T cells, or T cells were the source of the cDNA or gDNA that made up the material.

Germline-derived CDR1 and CDR2 are GTSNPN and SVGIG (reference sequence). With 8 bases clipped from V and 5 bases from J, the junction kept 8 bases outside the gene matches. This CDR3 contains 12 residues. In the original processing: Estimation of nucleated cell counts was performed using reference gene primer amplification. Assay: immunoSEQ multiplex PCR; the TCRdb copy retains only in-frame clones and omits some. V and J calls and clone size are copied from that table; D and trimming were computed from the DNA. This sample carries approximately 75,000 clones, roughly 85% of them seen once, and the ten largest clones take around 10%.

V usage is TRBV30 and J usage is TRBJ2-5; TRBD1 matches at 7 bases. The source is a woman of 80 years or more with acute or convalescent COVID-19. Sequencing was performed on peripheral blood. The CDR3 DNA follows: TGTGCCCTAGAGGCAGGGGGTGAGACCCAGTACTTC. Protein sequence: CALEAGGETQYF. Together with reference TRBV30 and TRBJ2-5, the CDR3 gives the full variable domain: SQTIHQWPATLVQPVGSPLSLECTVEGTSNPNLYWYRQAAGRGLQLLFYSVGIGQISSEVPQNLSASRPQDRQFILSSKKLLLSDSGFYLCALEAGGETQYFGPGTRLLVL.